This is a list of T cell receptor beta chains from one sample in a study of T-cell reconstitution after alpha-beta-depleted transplantation in children. From the PCR reads, TCRdb called clonotypes with MiXCR, one entry per CDR3 protein. In the table there are a few hundred thousand distinct CDR3 sequences, around 10% of which are singletons. The sample in question was PBMCs from the stem cell graft donor, obtained from the stem cell graft. These receptors were obtained from a human donor who donated a stem cell graft to a child with acute lymphoblastic leukemia. Both conserved end residues are part of each CDR3. The D gene is left open where the match is weak. For some rows the clone size is stated as once, few or many, or as a class when expanded; others skip it.

j_call,d_call,clone_size,v_call,cdr3_nt,cdr3_aa
TRBJ1-2,-,few,TRBV12-3/TRBV12-4,TGTGCCAGCAGGAACAGGGTGGGGGATTTCTATGGCTACACCTTC,CASRNRVGDFYGYTF
TRBJ2-2,TRBD1,-,TRBV5-1,TGCGCCAGCAGCTTCATCCCACAGGGGGCCGGGGAGCTGTTTTTT,CASSFIPQGAGELFF
TRBJ1-2,TRBD1,few,TRBV12-3/TRBV12-4,TGTGCCAGCAGTTTATCTTTGGACAGGATGAGATATGGCTACACCTTC,CASSLSLDRMRYGYTF
TRBJ2-3,TRBD1,many,TRBV20-1,TGCAGTGCTACTGGGACAGCTAGCACAGATACGCAGTATTTT,CSATGTASTDTQYF
TRBJ2-7,TRBD1,-,TRBV5-1,TGCGCCAGCACGAGGGACAGGGCCTACGAGCAGTACTTC,CASTRDRAYEQYF
TRBJ1-6,-,-,TRBV7-8,TGTGCCAGCAGCTTAGGCACAGCCGCTTATAATTCACCCCTCCACTTT,CASSLGTAAYNSPLHF
TRBJ1-1,TRBD1,few,TRBV5-6,TGTGCCAGCAGCGAGGGGGCTGGAGCTTTCTTT,CASSEGAGAFF
TRBJ1-1,TRBD1,few,TRBV4-2,TGTGCCAGCAGCCAAGTCCCGGGGGATAGGGGGCATGGTGAAGCTTTCTTT,CASSQVPGDRGHGEAFF
TRBJ2-5,TRBD1,-,TRBV5-1,TGCGCCAGCAGCATTTGGACAGGGTCAGAGACCCAGTACTTC,CASSIWTGSETQYF
TRBJ2-7,-,many,TRBV5-5,TGTGCCAGCAGCATACAGGCTCCGAGCTCCTACGAGCAGTACTTC,CASSIQAPSSYEQYF
TRBJ1-2,-,few,TRBV20-1,TGCAGTGCCGCCCTTGAGTTAGACTATGGCTACACCTTC,CSAALELDYGYTF
TRBJ2-2,-,many,TRBV5-1,TGCGCCAGCAGCTTTGGTGGGAAAAACACCGGGGAGCTGTTTTTT,CASSFGGKNTGELFF
TRBJ1-1,TRBD1,-,TRBV12-3/TRBV12-4,TGTGCCAGCAGTCGCTGGACAGGGGGCGATGGCACTGAACCTTTCTTT,CASSRWTGGDGTEPFF
TRBJ2-3,-,few,TRBV12-3/TRBV12-4,TGTGCCAGCAGCCTAACTTCAAGCGGGACAGATACGCAGTATTTT,CASSLTSSGTDTQYF
TRBJ1-2,-,many,TRBV5-1,TGCGCCAGCAGCCTCCGGGCCTTTGAACTAAACTATGGCTACACCTTC,CASSLRAFELNYGYTF
TRBJ1-2,TRBD1,few,TRBV15,TGTGCCACCAGCAGCCGGGACAGGGGTTCCTATGGCTACACCTTC,CATSSRDRGSYGYTF
TRBJ2-1,TRBD1,many,TRBV6-2/TRBV6-3,TGTGCCAGCAGTTCGGGACAGGGAGATGAGCAGTTCTTC,CASSSGQGDEQFF
TRBJ2-1,TRBD2,few,TRBV29-1,TGCAGCGTTGAAGGACTAGCGGGGTTATACAATGAGCAGTTCTTC,CSVEGLAGLYNEQFF
TRBJ2-3,-,-,TRBV11-2,TGTGCCAGCAGCCGTATCCCGAGCACAGGGGCGGGGGGAACAGATACGCAGTATTTT,CASSRIPSTGAGGTDTQYF
TRBJ2-3,TRBD1,medium-sized,TRBV29-1,TGCAGCGCCCGGGGGAACAGGGGGAACACAGATACGCAGTATTTT,CSARGNRGNTDTQYF
TRBJ1-1,TRBD1,-,TRBV10-3,TGTGCCATCAGTACAGGGGGAGGCACTGAAGCTTTCTTT,CAISTGGGTEAFF
TRBJ2-1,TRBD2,-,TRBV20-1,TGCAGTGCTAATGACCGGGGGGGAGGGAATGAGCAGTTCTTC,CSANDRGGGNEQFF
TRBJ2-7,-,few,TRBV20-1,TGCAGTGCTAGCACGGAGTCCTACGAGCAGTACTTC,CSASTESYEQYF
TRBJ2-1,-,many,TRBV6-5,TGTGCCAGCAGACGGGACCGCCATGAGCAGTTCTTC,CASRRDRHEQFF
TRBJ1-1,-,many,TRBV6-5,TGTGCCAGCAGTTACGAGGAGAACACTGAAGCTTTCTTT,CASSYEENTEAFF
TRBJ1-2,-,many,TRBV5-1,TGCGCCAGCAGCTTGGATGTGCTGGGAGAAGCCAACTATGGCTACACCTTC,CASSLDVLGEANYGYTF
TRBJ2-5,-,few,TRBV5-1,TGCGCCAGCAGCTTCCAAAGAAGCCAGGAGACCCAGTACTTC,CASSFQRSQETQYF
TRBJ1-2,TRBD1,few,TRBV3-1,TGTGCCAGCAGCGGCGGACAGGGTGGTTATGGCTACACCTTC,CASSGGQGGYGYTF
TRBJ2-1,TRBD2,many,TRBV20-1,TGCAGTGCTAGGATGAGCGGGGGGGCCAGTTTTGAGCAGTTCTTC,CSARMSGGASFEQFF
TRBJ2-7,-,-,TRBV7-9,TGTGCCAGCAGCCCAAAGACCGATTACGAGCAGTACTTC,CASSPKTDYEQYF
TRBJ2-7,TRBD1,many,TRBV28,TGTGCCAGCAGTTTACCCGGGACAGGCTACGAGCAGTACTTC,CASSLPGTGYEQYF
TRBJ1-2,TRBD1,few,TRBV10-2,TGCGCCAGCACTCCGGGACAGGGCTTTGGCTACACCTTC,CASTPGQGFGYTF
TRBJ1-5,TRBD1,-,TRBV7-2,TGTGCCAGCAGCTCCGGTCCGGGGACAGACAATCAGCCCCAGCATTTT,CASSSGPGTDNQPQHF
TRBJ1-4,-,-,TRBV20-1,TGCAGTGCTAAAGGGCCCATCGGGCAGGATAATGAAAAACTGTTTTTT,CSAKGPIGQDNEKLFF
TRBJ2-3,-,many,TRBV7-9,TGTGCCAGCAGCTTACAGGGGCTTAGCACAGATACGCAGTATTTT,CASSLQGLSTDTQYF
TRBJ1-2,-,few,TRBV6-5,TGTGCCAGCAGTTACCGGGACGGCACTAACTATGGCTACACCTTC,CASSYRDGTNYGYTF
TRBJ1-6,TRBD1,many,TRBV12-3/TRBV12-4,TGTGCCAGCAGTTTTCAGGGACAGTATAATTCACCCCTCCACTTT,CASSFQGQYNSPLHF
TRBJ2-5,-,many,TRBV5-1,TGCGCCAGCAGCCCGGACCAAGAGACCCAGTACTTC,CASSPDQETQYF
TRBJ2-1,TRBD1,-,TRBV4-2,TGTGCCAGCAGCATTCCATGGGGACAGGGGGTCTCTGTGGAATACAATGAGCAGTTCTTC,CASSIPWGQGVSVEYNEQFF
TRBJ2-1,-,-,TRBV20-1,TGCAGTTCCTGGGGCCGGATAATTGGGTACAATGAGCAGTTCTTC,CSSWGRIIGYNEQFF
TRBJ2-5,TRBD2,-,TRBV20-1,TGCAGTGCTATTCAGCGGGGGAGTTCGTCAGAGACCCAGTACTTC,CSAIQRGSSSETQYF
TRBJ2-3,-,-,TRBV4-3,TGCGCCAGCAGCCCGAGGGCTTCAGATACGCAGTATTTT,CASSPRASDTQYF
TRBJ1-2,TRBD1,few,TRBV29-1,TGCAGCGTTGAAGGCCGGGACAGGGATGGGAAAAATGGCTACACCTTC,CSVEGRDRDGKNGYTF
TRBJ1-4,-,many,TRBV12-3/TRBV12-4,TGTGCCAGCAGTCTCGGGGGGGTTGAAAAACTGTTTTTT,CASSLGGVEKLFF
TRBJ2-1,-,few,TRBV5-1,TGCGCCAGCAGCCCCCGTCCGAAGGGCTCCTACAATGAGCAGTTCTTC,CASSPRPKGSYNEQFF
TRBJ1-1,-,-,TRBV20-1,TGCAGTGCTACCTCGCTCGGCGGGGACTCGCTCGGAGGAACTGAAGCTTTCTTT,CSATSLGGDSLGGTEAFF
TRBJ2-3,-,few,TRBV5-1,TGCGCCAGCAGCTTGGTGCAGGCCGGCACAGATACGCAGTATTTT,CASSLVQAGTDTQYF
TRBJ2-3,TRBD2,few,TRBV6-5,TGTGCCAGCAGTTACCATCTAGCGGGAGCAGGGGATACGCAGTATTTT,CASSYHLAGAGDTQYF
TRBJ2-4,-,many,TRBV21-1,TGTGCCAGCAGCAAAGGGGGACACGCCGTAGCCAAAAACATTCAGTACTTC,CASSKGGHAVAKNIQYF
TRBJ1-6,-,once,TRBV15,TGTGCCACCATGGACAGCCGAGCGTCGTATTCACCCCTCCACTTT,CATMDSRASYSPLHF
TRBJ1-5,TRBD1,few,TRBV7-9,TGTGCCAGCAGCGCCGGGACAGGTAGCAATCAGCCCCAGCATTTT,CASSAGTGSNQPQHF
TRBJ1-2,TRBD1,few,TRBV6-1,TGTGCCAGCAGTGAGTCAGCCAGGACAGGCTATGGCTACACCTTC,CASSESARTGYGYTF
TRBJ2-7,TRBD1,-,TRBV29-1,TGCAGCGGGGGGACAGGGGTATACGAGCAGTACTTC,CSGGTGVYEQYF
TRBJ2-3,-,many,TRBV27,TGTGCCAGCAGGCGCCCATTACCCCAGGGCACAGATACGCAGTATTTT,CASRRPLPQGTDTQYF
TRBJ2-7,-,-,TRBV12-3/TRBV12-4,TGTGCCAGCAGCGCCAGTGGGTCCTACGAGCAGTACTTC,CASSASGSYEQYF